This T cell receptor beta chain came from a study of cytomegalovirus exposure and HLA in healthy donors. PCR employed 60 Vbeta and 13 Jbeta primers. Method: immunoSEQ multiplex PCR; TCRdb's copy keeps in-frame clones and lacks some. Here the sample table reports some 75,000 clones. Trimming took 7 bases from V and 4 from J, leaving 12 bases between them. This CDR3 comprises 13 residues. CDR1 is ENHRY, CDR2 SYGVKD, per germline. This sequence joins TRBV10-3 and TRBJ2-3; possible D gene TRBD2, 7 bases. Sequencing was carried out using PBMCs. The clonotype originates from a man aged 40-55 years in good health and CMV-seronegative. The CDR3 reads CAIKGGQADTQYF. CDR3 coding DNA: TGTGCCATCAAGGGGGGGCAGGCAGATACGCAGTATTTT.